These 16 T cell receptor beta chains came from one sample sequenced in a study of chemoradiotherapy in HPV16-positive cancers. Generated by immunoSEQ multiplex PCR, the TCRdb table keeps only in-frame clones and is missing some. The sample lists 30,000 to 35,000 clones, around 83% occurring once. Sequencing was performed on blood, taken from a patient who underwent chemoradiotherapy. All receptors come from a human donor with HPV-associated anogenital cancer.

The gene calls are TRBV9 and TRBJ2-2, with D possibly being TRBD1 (7 bases). Per the germline V gene, CDR1 is SGDLS and CDR2 is YYNGEE. There are 13 residues in the CDR3. Trimming removed 7 bases from V and 6 bases from J, with 13 bases in between. The CDR3 DNA is TGTGCCAGCCGGGGGACAGCTCCCGGGGAGCTGTTTTTT. Translated: CASRGTAPGELFF.

The chain combines TRBV5-5 with TRBJ1-1; TRBD1 matches 8 bases. V lost 4 bases to trimming and J lost 4 bases; unmatched junction nucleotides: 3. This CDR3 region has 13 residues. Germline CDR1 is SGHKS and CDR2 is YYEKEE (reference sequence). The CDR3 sequence is CASSGQGGTEAFF. CDR3 bases: TGTGCCAGCAGCGGACAGGGTGGCACTGAAGCTTTCTTT. Full variable domain (remainder filled in from reference TRBV5-5 and TRBJ1-1): DAGVTQSPTHLIKTRGQQVTLRCSPISGHKSVSWYQQVLGQGPQFIFQYYEKEERGRGNFPDRFSARQFPNYSSELNVNALLLGDSALYLCASSGQGGTEAFFGQGTRLTVV.

The chain recombines TRBV18 with TRBJ2-6; D possibly matches TRBD1 or TRBD2 (5 bases each). Germline values: CDR1 KGHSH, CDR2 LQKENI. V lost 3 bases to trimming and J lost 2 bases, with 8 bases between them. The CDR3 contains 15 residues. CDR3: CASSPGETGANVLTF. The CDR3 DNA reads as TGTGCCAGCTCACCGGGGGAAACTGGGGCCAACGTCCTGACTTTC. The complete variable domain, with remaining parts taken from reference TRBV18 and TRBJ2-6, reads NAGVMQNPRHLVRRRGQEARLRCSPMKGHSHVYWYRQLPEEGLKFMVYLQKENIIDESGMPKERFSAEFPKEGPSILRIQQVVRGDSAAYFCASSPGETGANVLTFGAGSRLTVL.

The CDR3 reads CASSLLRGGTEAFF. CDR3 DNA: TGTGCCAGCAGTTTATTGAGAGGGGGCACTGAAGCTTTCTTT. V is TRBV28 and J is TRBJ1-1; perhaps TRBD1 as D (6 bases). Trimming left V 1 base short and J 4 bases short, with 10 bases between. The CDR3 has 14 amino acids. The germline V gene has CDR1 MDHEN and CDR2 SYDVKM.

V and J are TRBV5-1 and TRBJ2-3, with 8 bases that match TRBD1. Losses at the gene ends were 6 bases for V and 4 bases for J; bases not matched to a gene: 7. Germline V gene data show CDR1 as SGHRS and CDR2 as YFSETQ. The CDR3 spans 14 residues. CDR3 DNA sequence: TGCGCCAGCATGGCAGGGGGCGAATCAGATACGCAGTATTTT. Protein sequence: CASMAGGESDTQYF.

This clone was counted once. The chain employs TRBV6-5 and TRBJ2-2; D gene uncertain. Germline V gives CDR1 MNHEY, CDR2 SVGAGI. The CDR3 is 13 residues long. The germline V and J ends were trimmed by 2 bases and 4 bases, with 5 bases remaining between them. CDR3 coding DNA: TGTGCCAGCAGTTACGTGGTCACCGGGGAGCTGTTTTTT. It encodes CASSYVVTGELFF.

The V and J genes are TRBV6-1 and TRBJ1-5, with D perhaps TRBD1 (6 bases). The V end was cut by 0 bases, the J end by 6 bases, with 12 bases between. Germline CDR1 and CDR2: MNHNS and SASEGT. The CDR3 has 15 amino acids. The CDR3 protein is CASSEAMTGGQPQHF. In nucleotides, the CDR3 is TGTGCCAGCAGTGAAGCGATGACAGGAGGTCAGCCCCAGCATTTT.

In this sample, this clone turned up a few times. The chain joins TRBV6-4 to TRBJ1-5; unclear D gene. Germline CDR1 and CDR2: MRHNA and SNTAGT. V lost 3 bases to trimming and J lost 0 bases, with 6 bases between them. The CDR3 spans 14 residues. CDR3 nucleotide sequence: TGTGCCAGCAGTGAGGGAGATAGCAATCAGCCCCAGCATTTT. This codes for CASSEGDSNQPQHF.

Turning to this clone: The conserved closing phenylalanine or tryptophan is absent in this CDR3, likely reflecting a read error. The limits of the CDR3 on the DNA are not certain, so only TCRdb's listed CDR3 is given. The chain joins TRBV23-1 to TRBJ2-7; TRBD2, the table's D call, was not compared with the DNA. TRBV23-1 is sorted into the ORF group, with uncertain function. The CDR3 length equals 8 residues, ends included. CDR3: CASSQSSR.

The rearrangement uses TRBV7-2 and TRBJ2-1; D tentatively fits TRBD1 or TRBD2 (5 bases each). The CDR3 loop spans 17 amino acids. Germline CDR1 and CDR2: SGHTA and FQGNSA. Between the trimmed V and J ends, which lost 1 base and 6 bases, there was a span of 19 bases. The CDR3 DNA is TGTGCCAGCAGCTTAGTTGTGTCAGGGCACCGGGGCAATGAGCAGTTCTTC. Translating gives CASSLVVSGHRGNEQFF.

The chain employs TRBV10-2 and TRBJ2-5, with 9 positions matching TRBD1. CDR1 WSHSY and CDR2 SAAADI come from the germline V gene. J lost 5 bases, V lost 7 bases, and 5 bases had no gene match. The CDR3 consists of 13 residues. Here the CDR3 DNA reads TGCGCCAGCACCCCGGACAGGGGTGAGACCCAGTACTTC. Translated: CASTPDRGETQYF.

The V and J genes are TRBV12-5 and TRBJ2-7; possibly TRBD1 for D (6 bases). CDR3 length equals 16 residues. Germline CDR1 reads LGHNT; CDR2 reads FRNRAP. Trimming left V 0 bases short and J 1 base short, with 13 bases between. DNA of the CDR3: TGTGCTAGTGGTTTGGTTTTGGGGGCGAAGTCCTACGAGCAGTACTTC. Protein sequence: CASGLVLGAKSYEQYF.

This clone was found a few times. The CDR3 loop reads CASSLSLAAIVSEAFF. CDR3 DNA: TGTGCCAGCAGTCTCTCGCTGGCCGCGATTGTCTCTGAAGCTTTCTTT. V gene TRBV2 combines with J gene TRBJ1-1; D gene ambiguous. Per germline, CDR1 SNHLY and CDR2 FYNNEI. The CDR3 length is 16 residues. V lost 5 bases to trimming and J lost 6 bases, with 22 bases between them.

The chain has TRBV5-1 and TRBJ2-7; the D gene is possibly TRBD1 (5 bases). The CDR3 is made up of 14 amino acids. V was clipped by 0 bases and J by 5 bases, with 12 bases between them. Germline V CDR1 and CDR2: SGHRS, YFSETQ. CDR3 protein: CASSLGGRANEQYF. DNA for the CDR3: TGCGCCAGCAGCTTGGGTGGCAGGGCAAACGAGCAGTACTTC.

The table lists this clone with a count of one. The chain recombines TRBV7-9 with TRBJ2-7, with 8 positions matching TRBD1. Germline V gives CDR1 SEHNR, CDR2 FQNEAQ (reference sequence). The CDR3 totals 16 residues. V shed 8 bases, J shed 3 bases, and the junction held 15 bases outside the gene matches. The CDR3 protein is CASSKGGEGQDYEQYF. CDR3 coding DNA: TGTGCCAGCTCCAAAGGGGGAGAGGGACAGGACTACGAGCAGTACTTC.

This clone was observed once. The V and J genes are TRBV15 and TRBJ1-1; 8 bases align to TRBD1. Germline trimming cut 0 bases from V and 5 bases from J; bases unmatched to any gene: 5. Germline CDR1 and CDR2: LNHNV and YYDKDF (reference sequence). CDR3 length equals 15 residues. The CDR3 bases are TGTGCCACCAGCAGAGACCTCAGGGGGCAAACTGAAGCTTTCTTT. It encodes CATSRDLRGQTEAFF.